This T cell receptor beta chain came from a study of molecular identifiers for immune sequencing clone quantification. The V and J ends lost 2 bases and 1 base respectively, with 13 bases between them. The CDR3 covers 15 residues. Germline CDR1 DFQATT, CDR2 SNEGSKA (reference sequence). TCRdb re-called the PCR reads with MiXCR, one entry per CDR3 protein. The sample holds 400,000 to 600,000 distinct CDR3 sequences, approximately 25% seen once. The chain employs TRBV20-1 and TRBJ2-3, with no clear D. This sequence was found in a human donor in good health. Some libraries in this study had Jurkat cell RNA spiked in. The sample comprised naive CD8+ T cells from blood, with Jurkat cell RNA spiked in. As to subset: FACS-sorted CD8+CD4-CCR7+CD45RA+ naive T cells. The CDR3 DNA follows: TGCAGTGCTAGACCGTTCGAGGAGCGCACAGATACGCAGTATTTT. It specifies CSARPFEERTDTQYF.